This T cell receptor (beta chain) was found in a study of T cell repertoires in cytomegalovirus infection (dated by TCRdb to the late 2010s). Study-wide context: Donor HLA type was relevant to the analysis, because carriage of CMV infection together with the matching HLA type was indicated by public TCR beta signatures. Here is what the overall study found, with its caveats: In both this cohort and an independent roughly 400-donor cohort, the cumulative frequency of public TCR beta family members distinguished carriers of CMV infection plus the relevant HLA type. In the ex vivo response, HLA-C-restricted CMV-specific TCR beta clonotypes were dominant, and in two of eight donors the single most frequent clonotype came from this HLA-C-restricted group.

Reading from cysteine to phenylalanine, the CDR3 counts 13 amino acids. Only the CDR3 DNA stays, 39 bases, in frame from base 1. V is cut by 6 bases and J by 2 bases, and the space between the germline ends is 9 bases. From a lookup of the germline V gene, CDR1 and CDR2 are LGHNA and YNFKEQ. Sequencing took place on an Illumina HiSeq 1500. The public sequencing data were trimmed at Q25 with fastp and processed into clonotypes with MiXCR by TCRdb, which kept only in-frame beta chains. Every entry covers one CDR3 protein and lists the most common genes and DNA from its rows. Counted in this sample were some 390,000 distinct CDR3 sequences; around 18% of them appeared once. The ten largest clones add up to under 9% of the sample. There are a few counts of this clonotype. Its recognized antigen is unknown. Per-base quality was not reported, and no clone a single base away is much larger than it.

Recombination linked TRBV4-2 to TRBJ2-3; the D segment cannot be called with confidence. The sequenced sample consisted of PBMCs. This TCR was sampled from a human donor in good health (CMV status not recorded). Some clones in this sample may be carry-over from other donors' samples. The CDR3 sequence is CASSLTTTDTQYF. In nucleotide form, the sequence is TGTGCCAGCAGTTTAACTACCACAGATACGCAGTATTTT.